The 8 T cell receptor beta chains below come from one sample, sequenced in a study of human T cells and chemical hapten exposure. Time point indicated: patch test 2, 6 weeks after DPC sensitization. Indicated treatment: therapeutic diphenylcyclopropenone sensitization with weekly scalp DPC. TCRdb re-analysed the RACE reads in MiXCR, keeping a single row per CDR3 protein. The sample includes over 100,000 distinct CDR3 sequences, 9.2% of them seen just once. The source was whole blood, collected in connection with sensitization to the hapten diphenylcyclopropenone (DPC). The receptor set was obtained from a middle-aged woman with alopecia areata. Some clones in this sample may be carry-over from other donors' samples.

The chain recombines TRBV6-2 or TRBV6-3 with TRBJ1-2; D ambiguous. Germline CDR1 MNHEY, CDR2 SVGEGT. Trimming cost V 0 bases and J 4 bases, with 15 bases left between them. The CDR3 sequence is 16 residues long. In nucleotides, the CDR3 is TGTGCCAGCAGTTACTCCCCCACAACGCTGAGCTATGGCTACACCTTC. It yields the protein CASSYSPTTLSYGYTF.

This clonotype was seen only a few times. The V gene is TRBV19, the J gene TRBJ1-5, with TRBD1 as a possible D gene (5 bases). The CDR3 consists of 15 residues. V was pared by 5 bases and J by 4 bases, with 15 bases between. Looked up from germline, CDR1 is LNHDA and CDR2 is SQIVND (reference sequence). DNA of the CDR3: TGTGCCAGTAGTGGGGCCGCTCTTCCAAATCAGCCCCAGCATTTT. Its translation: CASSGAALPNQPQHF.

This clonotype was counted many times. The V gene is TRBV11-2, the J gene TRBJ2-2; D is perhaps TRBD1 (6 bases). The germline V and J ends were trimmed by 4 bases and 5 bases, with 23 bases remaining between them. CDR3 length: 18 residues. Germline V lookup: CDR1 SGHAT, CDR2 FQNNGV. The CDR3 bases are TGTGCCAGCAGCTCCTTCAGGGGCGCCTTAGAAGGGACCGGGGAGCTGTTTTTT. Protein sequence: CASSSFRGALEGTGELFF.

This clonotype was observed at least ten times. The chain carries TRBV7-9 and TRBJ1-5; 7 bases agree with TRBD1. The germline CDR1 and CDR2 sequences are SEHNR and FQNEAQ (reference sequence). This CDR3 has 16 amino acids. With 5 bases clipped from V and 1 base from J, the junction kept 8 bases outside the gene matches. CDR3 protein: CASSTGAGGSNQPQHF. The CDR3 region has the DNA TGTGCCAGCAGCACAGGGGCCGGGGGGAGCAATCAGCCCCAGCATTTT.

This clonotype has only a few counts. The rearrangement joins TRBV24-1 to TRBJ2-1; the D is unclear. V lost 5 bases to trimming and J lost 10 bases, with 8 bases between them. The germline V gene has CDR1 KGHDR and CDR2 SFDVKD. The CDR3 spans 11 residues. CDR3 sequence (DNA): TGTGCCACCAGTGGGCCTGGGGAGCAGTTCTTC. Translated: CATSGPGEQFF.

There are many counts of this clonotype. This rearrangement joins TRBV11-3 to TRBJ1-2; D is perhaps TRBD1 (5 bases). Trimming left V 2 bases short and J 4 bases short, with 14 bases between. Germline values: CDR1 SGHNT, CDR2 YENEEA. The CDR3 loop spans 15 amino acids. DNA of the CDR3: TGTGCCAGCAGCTTAAGGCGGCAGGGAACCTATGGCTACACCTTC. This gives the protein CASSLRRQGTYGYTF.

This clonotype was observed many times. The V gene is TRBV7-2, the J gene TRBJ2-6, with D perhaps TRBD1 or TRBD2 (6 bases each). Per germline, CDR1 SGHTA and CDR2 FQGNSA. Trimming shortened V by 2 bases and J by 4 bases, and 12 bases separated the two germline ends. The CDR3 consists of 16 residues. The DNA of the CDR3 is TGTGCCAGCAGCTTAAAGGGGGGATCAGGGGCCAACGTCCTGACTTTC. Its translation is CASSLKGGSGANVLTF.

This clonotype was seen ten or more times. The chain recombines TRBV29-1 with TRBJ2-7; the D is unclear. V was cut by 7 bases and J by 3 bases, with 10 bases left in between. Germline CDR1 is SQVTM and CDR2 is ANQGSEA. The length of the CDR3 is 11 residues. The CDR3 DNA reads as TGCAGCGGCAACACCAACTACGAGCAGTACTTC. Translated: CSGNTNYEQYF.